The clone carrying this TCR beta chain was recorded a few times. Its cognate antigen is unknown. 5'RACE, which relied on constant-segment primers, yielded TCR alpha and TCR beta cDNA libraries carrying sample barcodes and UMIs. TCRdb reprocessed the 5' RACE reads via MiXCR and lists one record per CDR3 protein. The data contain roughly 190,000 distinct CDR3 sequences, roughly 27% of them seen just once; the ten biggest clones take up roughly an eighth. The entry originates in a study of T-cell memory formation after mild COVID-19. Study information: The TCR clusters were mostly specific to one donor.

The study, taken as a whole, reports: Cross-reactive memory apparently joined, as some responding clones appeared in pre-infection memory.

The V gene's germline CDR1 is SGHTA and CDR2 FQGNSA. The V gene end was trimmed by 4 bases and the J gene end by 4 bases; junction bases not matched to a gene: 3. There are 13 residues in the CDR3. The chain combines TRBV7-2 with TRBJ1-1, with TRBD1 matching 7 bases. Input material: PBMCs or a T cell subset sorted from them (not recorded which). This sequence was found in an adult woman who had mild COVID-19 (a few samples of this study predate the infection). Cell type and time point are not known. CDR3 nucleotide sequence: TGTGCCAGCAGCTACACAGGGGCCACTGAAGCTTTCTTT. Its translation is CASSYTGATEAFF.